These 17 T cell receptor beta chains came from one sample sequenced in a study of CD8 T cells in ankylosing spondylitis. TCRdb recomputed calls from the 5' RACE reads with MiXCR, one row per CDR3 protein. Here the sample spans fewer than 200,000 distinct CDR3 sequences, 15% to 20% being singletons. What was sequenced was blood, either unsorted or a sorted T cell fraction (not recorded which). The receptor set was obtained from a male donor aged 10-35 years with ankylosing spondylitis or in good health (not recorded which).

This clonotype was found many times. The chain employs TRBV29-1 and TRBJ1-3; D is unresolved. Trimming took 7 bases from V and 3 from J, leaving 7 bases between them. Germline V lookup: CDR1 SQVTM, CDR2 ANQGSEA. This CDR3 contains 11 residues. Written as DNA, the CDR3 is TGCAGCGGAACCCTTGGAAACACCATATATTTT. It codes for CSGTLGNTIYF.

This clonotype was seen at least ten times. The V call is TRBV10-3, the J call TRBJ2-7; D may correspond to TRBD1 or TRBD2 (5 bases each). V lost 10 bases to trimming and J lost 5 bases, with 15 bases between them. Germline lookup yields CDR1 ENHRY and CDR2 SYGVKD. CDR3 length equals 12 residues. As DNA, the CDR3 is TGTGCCAGTAATCGGGGCGCGGACGAGCAGTACTTC. Encoded protein: CASNRGADEQYF.

At least ten counts were recorded for this clonotype. The chain uses TRBV4-3 and TRBJ2-3; 8 bases fit TRBD2. Losses at the gene ends were 1 base for V and 6 bases for J; bases not matched to a gene: 9. Per germline, CDR1 LGHNA and CDR2 YSLEER. The CDR3 is 16 residues long. The CDR3 here is CASSQAIAGKSDTQYF. CDR3 in DNA: TGCGCCAGCAGCCAAGCAATAGCGGGAAAGTCTGATACGCAGTATTTT.

This clonotype was detected many times. The chain links TRBV5-1 to TRBJ2-1, with D unresolved. The length of the CDR3 is 14 residues. Germline assignment: CDR1 SGHRS and CDR2 YFSETQ. The ends were cut back, 0 bases at V and 8 bases at J, with 12 bases in the middle. CDR3 protein: CASSLVARIDEQFF. The CDR3 nucleotides are TGCGCCAGCAGCTTGGTAGCTAGAATTGATGAGCAGTTCTTC.

This chain joins TRBV29-1 and TRBJ2-7; 7 bases match TRBD1. Trimming at V came to 6 bases and at J to 0 bases, leaving 2 bases not matched to a gene. The CDR3 is 12 residues long. Germline V lookup: CDR1 SQVTM, CDR2 ANQGSEA. CDR3 in DNA: TGCAGCGTCAGGGACAGCTCCTACGAGCAGTACGTC. Protein: CSVRDSSYEQYV.

In this sample, this clonotype turned up many times. V gene TRBV27 combines with J gene TRBJ2-3, with 7 bases lining up with TRBD2. CDR1 MNHEY and CDR2 SMNVEV come from the germline V gene (reference sequence). The CDR3 consists of 15 residues. The trim removed 4 bases at V and 2 bases at J, leaving 6 bases unmatched. The CDR3, as DNA: TGTGCCAGCAGTTCTCTAGCGGAGATCACAGATACGCAGTATTTT. Translating gives CASSSLAEITDTQYF.

Many counts were recorded for this clonotype. The V gene is TRBV29-1, the J gene TRBJ2-7; D remains ambiguous. Trimming removed 2 bases at V and 0 bases at J, with 14 bases between. CDR3 size: 15 residues. Germline V gene data show CDR1 as SQVTM and CDR2 as ANQGSEA. CDR3 sequence: CSVESSRSSSYEQYV. DNA for the CDR3: TGCAGCGTTGAAAGTTCCCGCTCGAGCTCCTACGAGCAGTACGTC.

The table lists this clonotype with many counts. The rearrangement uses TRBV5-4 and TRBJ2-7; 10 bases map to TRBD2. With 4 bases clipped from V and 2 bases from J, the junction kept 6 bases outside the gene matches. Looked up from germline, CDR1 is SGHNT and CDR2 is YYREEE (reference sequence). CDR3 length: 15 amino acids. The DNA for the CDR3 is TGTGCCAGCAGCGGGGGACTAGCGACGACCTACGAGCAGTACGTC. Translated: CASSGGLATTYEQYV.

This clonotype was picked up many times. The chain uses TRBV14 and TRBJ2-3; D gene unclear. Trimming stripped 0 bases from V and 4 bases from J, with 14 bases between. The CDR3 contains 16 residues. Germline loops: CDR1 SGHDN, CDR2 FVKESK. CDR3 sequence reads: CASSQDLASSPDTQYF. The CDR3 nucleotides are TGTGCCAGCAGCCAAGATTTGGCGTCGTCACCAGATACGCAGTATTTT.

The rearrangement links TRBV2 to TRBJ2-1; maybe TRBD2 (6 bases). The CDR3 length is 15 residues. V gave up 11 bases and J gave up 0 bases, with 17 bases separating them. Germline V gives CDR1 SNHLY, CDR2 FYNNEI. CDR3 in DNA: TGTGCCGCTGTGCGGGGCATAAACTCCTACAATGAGCAGTTCTTC. It encodes CAAVRGINSYNEQFF.

There are many counts of this clonotype. This chain connects TRBV20-1 to TRBJ2-7; weak D call: TRBD1 (6 bases). Trimming removed 5 bases from V and 0 bases from J, with 8 bases in between. The CDR3 covers 12 residues. Per germline, CDR1 DFQATT and CDR2 SNEGSKA (reference sequence). DNA for the CDR3: TGCAGTGCTGGGGGCTTCTCCTACGAGCAGTACTTC. Translation: CSAGGFSYEQYF.

This clonotype showed up many times. The rearrangement links TRBV5-1 to TRBJ2-6; D gene ambiguous. CDR1 SGHRS and CDR2 YFSETQ come from the germline V gene. Trimming took 0 bases from V and 2 from J, leaving 6 bases between them. There are 15 residues in the CDR3. This chain's CDR3 is CASSLDRPGANVLTF. The CDR3 DNA reads TGCGCCAGCAGCTTGGATCGGCCTGGGGCCAACGTCCTGACTTTC.

This clonotype was counted at least ten times. The chain uses TRBV28 and TRBJ2-1, with 13 bases that match TRBD2. Germline V gene sequence: CDR1 MDHEN, CDR2 SYDVKM. The ends lost 5 bases at V and 7 bases at J; junction bases unmatched: 8. The CDR3 extends over 16 amino acids. The CDR3 region is CASSTTSGRANNEQFF. As DNA, the CDR3 is TGTGCCAGCAGTACAACTAGCGGGAGGGCCAATAATGAGCAGTTCTTC.

This clonotype was counted at least ten times. The rearrangement uses TRBV12-3 or TRBV12-4 and TRBJ2-5; D call uncertain. V dropped 6 bases and J dropped 1 base, with 6 bases sitting between them. The CDR3 extends over 12 amino acids. The CDR3 loop reads CASSRFQETQYF. The CDR3 DNA follows: TGTGCCAGCAGCCGATTCCAAGAGACCCAGTACTTC.

This clonotype has ten or more counts. The V gene is TRBV20-1, the J gene TRBJ2-7; D remains ambiguous. Germline lookup yields CDR1 DFQATT and CDR2 SNEGSKA (reference sequence). The CDR3 contains 12 residues. The V and J ends lost 5 bases and 3 bases respectively, with 11 bases between them. CDR3 region: CSALTSLYEQYF. For the CDR3, the DNA is TGCAGTGCTCTAACATCCCTCTACGAGCAGTACTTC.

Many counts were recorded for this clonotype. The chain uses TRBV6-5 and TRBJ2-2, with D unclear. Trimming pared 2 bases from V and 4 bases from J, leaving 5 bases between. Germline CDR1 is MNHEY and CDR2 is SVGAGI. The CDR3 spans 13 residues. The CDR3 loop is CASSYQSTGELFF. In DNA form, the CDR3 reads TGTGCCAGCAGTTACCAGAGCACCGGGGAGCTGTTTTTT.

The rearrangement uses TRBV4-1 and TRBJ1-1, with TRBD1 as a possible D gene (6 bases). The CDR3 runs 13 residues. Trimming shortened V by 0 bases and J by 11 bases, and 13 bases separated the two germline ends. Per the germline V gene, CDR1 is MGHRA and CDR2 is YSYEKL. This chain's CDR3 is CASSQDRGQPAFF. The CDR3 DNA reads TGCGCCAGCAGCCAAGATCGGGGGCAGCCGGCTTTCTTT.